These 5 T cell receptor beta chains were sequenced from one sample in a study of blood T cells in healthy people across ages. Sample-barcoded 5' priming and a J-beta primer mix drove a second PCR of roughly 6 to 12 cycles. One entry per CDR3 protein results from TCRdb running MiXCR on the 5' RACE reads. Of fewer than 950,000 distinct CDR3 sequences in the sample, 50% to 65% are singletons; the top ten hold 40% to 50%. Source material: blood. These receptors were collected from an elderly man in good health.

The chain has TRBV24-1 and TRBJ2-1; 7 bases map to TRBD2. Germline CDR1 and CDR2: KGHDR and SFDVKD. V gave up 9 bases and J gave up 14 bases; unmatched junction bases: 9. The CDR3 is 11 residues long. The CDR3 bases are TGTGCCACCCGGGGGGAGCTAGCGGAGTTCTTC. It is translated as CATRGELAEFF.

This rearrangement joins TRBV29-1 to TRBJ1-4, with 8 bases matching TRBD1. CDR1 is SQVTM, CDR2 ANQGSEA, per germline. V dropped 6 bases and J dropped 8; count of bases not matched to a gene: 5. The CDR3 sequence is 12 residues long. The CDR3: CSVRTGIEKLFF. In DNA, the CDR3 is TGCAGCGTCCGGACAGGGATAGAAAAACTGTTTTTT. Using reference TRBV29-1 and TRBJ1-4 for the parts outside the CDR3, the full variable domain is SAVISQKPSRDICQRGTSLTIQCQVDSQVTMMFWYRQQPGQSLTLIATANQGSEATYESGFVIDKFPISRPNLTFSTLTVSNMSPEDSSIYLCSVRTGIEKLFFGSGTQLSVL.

V and J are TRBV3-1 and TRBJ2-5, with 10 bases lining up with TRBD2. The DNA end is more similar to TRBJ2-7, so the J call may be wrong. The CDR3 spans 15 residues. Germline-derived CDR1 and CDR2 are LGHDT and YNNKEL (reference sequence). The CDR3 DNA sequence: TGTGCCAGCAGCGCCCCGGGACTAGCGTTCTACGAGCAGTACTTC. It codes for CASSAPGLAFYEQYF.

Here the CDR3 reads CASSFGAGTSGSSVYNEQYF. CDR3 coding DNA: TGCGCCAGCAGCTTCGGGGCCGGGACTAGCGGGAGTAGCGTTTACAATGAGCAGTACTTC. The chain links TRBV5-1 to TRBJ2-7; 14 positions agree with TRBD2. V shed 2 bases and J 7 bases; nucleotides not matched to a gene: 20. Germline-derived CDR1 and CDR2 are SGHRS and YFSETQ. The CDR3 loop spans 20 amino acids.

This clonotype was recorded a few times. CDR3 protein: CASSPLTSGHEQYF. The CDR3 DNA sequence: TGTGCCAGCAGTCCCCTAACCTCTGGTCACGAGCAGTACTTC. The chain joins TRBV28 to TRBJ2-5; D unclear. The J call may not be correct, given that the DNA end is closer to TRBJ2-7. The CDR3 runs 14 residues. Germline CDR1 MDHEN, CDR2 SYDVKM.